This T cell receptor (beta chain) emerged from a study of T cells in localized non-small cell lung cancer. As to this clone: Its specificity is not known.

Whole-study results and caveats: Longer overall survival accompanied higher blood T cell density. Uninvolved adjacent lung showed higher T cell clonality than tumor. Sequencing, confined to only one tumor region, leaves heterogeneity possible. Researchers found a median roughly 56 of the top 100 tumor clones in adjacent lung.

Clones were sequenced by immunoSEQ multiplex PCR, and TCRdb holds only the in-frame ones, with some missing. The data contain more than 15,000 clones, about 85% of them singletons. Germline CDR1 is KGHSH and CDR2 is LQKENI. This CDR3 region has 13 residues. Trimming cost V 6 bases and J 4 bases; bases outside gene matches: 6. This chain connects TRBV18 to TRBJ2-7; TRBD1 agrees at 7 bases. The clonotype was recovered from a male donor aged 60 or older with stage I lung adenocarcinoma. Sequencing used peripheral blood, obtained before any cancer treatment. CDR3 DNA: TGTGCCAGCTCTTCCGGGACAGCTTACGAGCAGTACTTC. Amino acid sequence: CASSSGTAYEQYF.